Included here is one TCR beta chain sequence, with context. Its specificity is not known. V lost 0 bases, J lost 8 bases, and 13 bases lay in between. This CDR3 has 14 residues. Germline values: CDR1 MNHEY, CDR2 SVGAGI. These data belong to a study of CD8 T cells in Susac syndrome. Overall study results and limits: Individuals included in the TCR sequencing and HLA analysis were acknowledged by the study to be relatively few in number.

Sequencing targeted TCR beta in blood CD8+ and CD4+ T cells. It was negative isolation that provided the CD8+ and CD4+ T cells, whereas TEMRA cells were enriched by FACS. Reverse transcription of about 0.5 to 1 ug RNA used random hexamers. immunoSEQ multiplex PCR amplified TCR beta CDR3 across 54 Vbeta, 13 Jbeta. TCRdb reanalysed the immunoSEQ multiplex PCR reads using MiXCR and keeps one entry per CDR3 protein. The sample lists a few hundred thousand distinct CDR3 sequences, 80% to 95% occurring once. Sequenced input: CD8+ T cells from PBMCs. This receptor was identified in a human donor with multiple sclerosis. The genes are TRBV6-5 and TRBJ1-1; no clear D. The DNA for the CDR3 is TGTGCCAGCAGTTACTCGAAAGGAGGGCAGGAAGCTTTCTTT. This sequence encodes CASSYSKGGQEAFF.